The text below deals with one T cell receptor beta chain. The data were obtained in a study of T cell changes during pregnancy in multiple sclerosis. The data were produced by immunoSEQ multiplex PCR, yet TCRdb's version contains in-frame clones alone and is incomplete. The sample includes approximately 35,000 clones, 92% of them seen just once. The ends were cut back, 6 bases at V and 0 bases at J, with 15 bases in the middle. CDR3 length: 16 residues. Germline CDR1 is MNHEY and CDR2 is SMNVEV (reference sequence). The sequence was obtained from a female donor with multiple sclerosis, enrolled in a pregnancy study. The sequencing sample was made of PBMCs (not recorded whether the cells were cultured). The chain combines TRBV27 with TRBJ1-3; a possible D gene is TRBD1 (5 bases). CDR3: CASSPLGARSGNTIYF. CDR3 nucleotide sequence: TGTGCCAGCAGCCCACTTGGGGCACGCTCTGGAAACACCATATATTTT.